This T cell receptor beta chain appears in the sequencing data of a study of identical twins (dated by TCRdb to about 2016). About the full investigation: TCR alpha and beta repertoires from monozygotic twins, unrelated adults of various ages and cord blood were deep-sequenced to test whether fetal clonotypes persist. To rule out contamination, replicate twin experiments were performed at different times with different library preparation protocols. What the study reported, not specific to this receptor: Fewer insertions were carried by abundant cord blood beta clonotypes; a weaker similar trend was observed in young adult naive repertoires, while no such trend was observed in memory repertoires. Compared with coincidental sharing between unrelated individuals, out-of-frame TCR alpha sequences shared between twins showed an excess of sequences with low generation probability. Conclusions relied on cross-sectional statistical analysis, since the same donors could not be followed over many years. Zero-insertion analyses could be partly confounded by invariant T cells such as MAIT and iNKT, though diverse VJ usage argued against such confounding for most clonotypes. The excess sharing between twins in beta out-of-frame sequences was weaker because fewer shared sequences reduced the signal-to-noise ratio. Out-of-frame TCR alpha sharing in monozygotic twins was systematically underestimated by recombination models, whereas sharing between unrelated individuals was in agreement with the recombination models.

This clonotype was observed many times. Its binding antigen is unknown. Base qualities are not at hand, and no much larger clone is one base apart. Based on the germline V gene (reference sequence), the CDR1 and CDR2 sequences are SEHNR and FQNEAQ. The CDR3 has 14 amino acids, counting the end cysteine and valine. Here the CDR3 DNA is all that survives: 42 bases in frame from base 1. V is cut back by 1 base and J by 2 bases, with 1 base in the junction unmatched. Library creation used 5' RACE. The sequencer was an Illumina HiSeq 2000. A universal primer binding site was added through template switching, and the final cDNA carried a unique molecular identifier so that TCR cDNA molecules could be counted accurately. Specific primers in the conserved constant-segment region were used to synthesize first-strand cDNA for the TCR alpha and beta chains. To control for contamination, every cDNA library was double barcoded, receiving both a SMART-Mk sample barcode and Illumina barcodes. TruSeq adapter sequences along with Illumina sample barcodes were introduced in two successive PCR steps. TCR alpha and beta cDNA libraries were sequenced on the Illumina HiSeq platform with custom primers. On the study's bioinformatics: Raw reads were processed with MiGEC to extract unique molecular identifiers, and MiXCR was used to determine CDR3 positions. For each individual, recombination models were inferred using an EM algorithm with the repgenHMM and IGoR tools. Shared clonotype analysis was performed with the tcR package in R, normalizing sharing by the product of cloneset sizes. Out-of-frame nonproductive sequences were analyzed to study raw recombination free of thymic and clonal selection effects. TCRdb took the public reads, trimmed them with fastp at Q25, ran MiXCR for clone calling and kept in-frame beta chains. Rows are combined by CDR3 protein, so each entry shows the most common genes and DNA. These V and J calls originate from TCRdb's pipeline instead of the authors' own analysis. The sample table records 550,000 to 800,000 distinct CDR3 sequences; roughly 7.1% of these occur just once. 1.6% of the sample is taken by the ten largest.

All donors were healthy Caucasians. The twin cohort consisted of three pairs of female monozygotic twins, all aged roughly 18 to 30 years. Peripheral blood mononuclear cells were the source from which RNA for the TCR libraries was isolated. The sample was also linked to a second study, of yellow fever vaccine responses in identical twins. The second study's authors report: The T cell response to vaccination in identical twins was reported by the authors to appear partly convergent and partly personalized. In identical twins, the study followed T cell clones that responded to the vaccine with precision.

The sequenced material came from PBMCs. The TCR comes from a young woman in good health. This receptor chain uses TRBV7-9 and TRBJ2-7, with 8 central nucleotides matching TRBD1. The nucleotide sequence is given as TGTGCCAGCAGCTTAGGGACAGGGACCTACGAGCAGTACGTC. Its coded protein is CASSLGTGTYEQYV.